Presented here are 9 T cell receptor beta chains from one specimen sequenced in a study of monozygotic twins with inflammatory bowel disease. TCRdb reprocessed the 5' RACE reads and keeps a single row for each CDR3 protein, giving no DNA. This sample's clone table lists about 43,000 distinct CDR3 sequences. Input material: blood. These receptors were obtained from a human donor with ulcerative colitis or Crohn's disease, or a healthy co-twin of an affected twin (not recorded which).

The chain has TRBV15 and TRBJ1-2; TCRdb's D gene call, TRBD1, goes unchecked for lack of DNA. CDR1 and CDR2 from the germline V gene are LNHNV and YYDKDF (reference sequence). The CDR3 is 16 residues long. This CDR3 reads CATSSLLGQGARGYTF.

CDR3 sequence reads: CASSQDEGTDTQYF. The rearrangement uses TRBV4-3 and TRBJ2-3; no DNA is available, so the TRBD1 call from TCRdb remains unchecked. This CDR3 has 14 residues. Germline CDR1 LGHNA, CDR2 YSLEER.

V and J are TRBV5-1 and TRBJ2-3. CDR1 SGHRS and CDR2 YFSETQ come from the germline V gene. The CDR3 has 13 amino acids. The CDR3 protein is CASSAASTDTQYF.

The chain joins TRBV7-9 to TRBJ1-1; TCRdb outputs TRBD1, but without DNA this stays unchecked. The CDR3 runs to 15 residues. The germline V gene encodes CDR1 SEHNR and CDR2 FQNEAQ (reference sequence). The CDR3 sequence is CASSLDRGPRSEAFF.

The chain recombines TRBV11-2 with TRBJ1-2. This CDR3 region has 16 residues. Germline V gene sequence: CDR1 SGHAT, CDR2 FQNNGV. CDR3 loop: CASSIAVGARGYGYTF.

The genes are TRBV6-5 and TRBJ1-6; as DNA is missing, the TRBD1 call by TCRdb cannot be tested. Germline CDR1 reads MNHEY; CDR2 reads SVGAGI. This CDR3 spans 15 amino acids. CDR3 protein: CASSYGDRNNSPLHF.

The rearrangement links TRBV6-5 to TRBJ1-3; TCRdb lists TRBD1, though no DNA is available to test this call. Germline V gene lookup returns CDR1 MNHEY and CDR2 SVGAGI. This CDR3 contains 12 residues. The CDR3 sequence: CASSSTGDTIYF.

The chain combines TRBV20-1 with TRBJ2-5; TCRdb's D gene call, TRBD1, goes unchecked for lack of DNA. Germline V gene data show CDR1 as DFQATT and CDR2 as SNEGSKA (reference sequence). This CDR3 has 11 residues. CDR3 amino acids: CSAQQGETQYF.

The chain combines TRBV19 with TRBJ2-1; with no DNA, the TCRdb D assignment of TRBD1 cannot be verified. The CDR3 runs 14 residues. Per germline, CDR1 LNHDA and CDR2 SQIVND (reference sequence). Here the CDR3 reads CASTGAGAYNEQFF.